These 22 T cell receptor beta chains came from one sample sequenced in a study of PD-L1 blockade in urothelial cancer (dated by TCRdb to 2016 to 2017). The time point tag for this specimen amounts to: pretreatment peripheral blood. The method was the immunoSEQ multiplex PCR assay. TCRdb carries this immuneACCESS record with in-frame sequences only. Its versions omit some clonotypes, under half of them owing to an unresolved V gene in the studies checked, with the rest unexplained. Recorded for this sample are approximately 90,000 clones; around 90% of them occurred a single time. The top ten constitute roughly 1.6% of the sample. The input for sequencing was PBMCs, taken around atezolizumab (anti-PD-L1) treatment. These receptors originate from a man in his sixties with urothelial cancer.

CDR3 sequence: CASSSGQTYEQYF. In DNA, the CDR3 is TGTGCCAGCAGTTCCGGACAGACCTACGAGCAGTACTTC. V usage is TRBV11-2 and J usage is TRBJ2-7, with D perhaps TRBD1 (6 bases). Germline-derived CDR1 and CDR2 are SGHAT and FQNNGV. The germline V and J ends were trimmed by 6 bases and 2 bases, with 11 bases remaining between them. The CDR3 totals 13 residues.

This chain joins TRBV9 and TRBJ1-3; TRBD1 matches 8 bases. In germline, CDR1 is SGDLS, CDR2 YYNGEE. Trimming took 3 bases from V and 6 from J; bases not matched to a gene: 8. This CDR3 spans 15 amino acids. CDR3 sequence reads: CASSGSTGVENTIYF. CDR3 bases: TGTGCCAGCAGCGGATCGACAGGGGTGGAAAACACCATATATTTT.

The chain employs TRBV7-2 and TRBJ2-4; weak D call: TRBD2 (6 bases). CDR1 and CDR2 from the germline V gene are SGHTA and FQGNSA. The CDR3 is 13 amino acids. The V and J ends lost 8 bases and 11 bases respectively, with 19 bases between them. CDR3 protein: CASRGGVGGVQYF. CDR3 DNA sequence: TGTGCCAGCCGCGGCGGGGTAGGAGGCGTTCAGTACTTC.

The table lists this clone with a few counts. The CDR3 DNA follows: TGTGCCAGCAGCTTAGATCTAACGATCTCCTATAATTCACCCCTCCACTTT. Translating it yields CASSLDLTISYNSPLHF. The V call is TRBV7-2, the J call TRBJ1-6; D unresolved. CDR3 size: 17 residues. Trimming left V 1 base short and J 0 bases short, with 10 bases between. The germline CDR1 and CDR2 sequences are SGHTA and FQGNSA.

The V gene is TRBV10-3, the J gene TRBJ2-7; 10 bases fit TRBD1. The CDR3 is 15 residues long. V shed 10 bases, J shed 6 bases, and the junction held 15 bases outside the gene matches. In germline, CDR1 is ENHRY, CDR2 SYGVKD. In nucleotides, the CDR3 is TGTGCCACGGGGGAGACCGGGACAGGGGAAGGCGAGCAGTACTTC. Protein product: CATGETGTGEGEQYF.

V usage is TRBV5-1 and J usage is TRBJ2-2; 8 nucleotides agree with TRBD2. From germline, CDR1 is SGHRS and CDR2 YFSETQ. There are 21 residues in the CDR3. V gave up 2 bases and J gave up 0 bases; unmatched junction bases: 18. This chain's CDR3 is CASSLLRQPGTRGSNTGELFF. CDR3 bases: TGCGCCAGCAGCTTACTACGACAGCCCGGGACTAGAGGCTCGAACACCGGGGAGCTGTTTTTT. The entire variable domain, with the rest obtained from reference TRBV5-1 and TRBJ2-2, is as follows: KAGVTQTPRYLIKTRGQQVTLSCSPISGHRSVSWYQQTPGQGLQFLFEYFSETQRNKGNFPGRFSGRQFSNSRSEMNVSTLELGDSALYLCASSLLRQPGTRGSNTGELFFGEGSRLTVL.

This chain links TRBV7-2 with TRBJ2-3; 8 bases map to TRBD2. There are 15 residues in the CDR3. Per the germline V gene, CDR1 is SGHTA and CDR2 is FQGNSA. Trimming cost V 2 bases and J 5 bases; bases outside gene matches: 6. CDR3 DNA: TGTGCCAGCAGCTTACGCGGGGGGAGCGGAGATACGCAGTATTTT. Protein product: CASSLRGGSGDTQYF.

The V and J genes are TRBV7-2 and TRBJ2-1; D gene unclear. V was cut by 5 bases and J by 5 bases, with 16 bases left in between. This CDR3 region has 15 residues. Germline CDR1 reads SGHTA; CDR2 reads FQGNSA. The CDR3 reads CASSESGAPDNEQFF. CDR3 DNA: TGTGCCAGCAGCGAATCAGGTGCGCCTGACAATGAGCAGTTCTTC. The full variable domain, with the rest looked up from reference TRBV7-2 and TRBJ2-1, is GAGVSQSPSNKVTEKGKDVELRCDPISGHTALYWYRQSLGQGLEFLIYFQGNSAPDKSGLPSDRFSAERTGGSVSTLTIQRTQQEDSAVYLCASSESGAPDNEQFFGPGTRLTVL.

The chain links TRBV18 to TRBJ1-1, with 8 bases fitting TRBD1. Germline CDR1 and CDR2: KGHSH and LQKENI. V was clipped by 2 bases and J by 1 base; unmatched bases: 6. CDR3 length: 16 amino acids. The CDR3 DNA reads TGTGCCAGCTCACCAACCGACAGGGGATGGAACACTGAAGCTTTCTTT. Amino acid sequence: CASSPTDRGWNTEAFF.

The J gene is TRBJ2-1, the V gene TRBV11-2, with 9 bases matching TRBD2. The CDR3 length is 20 residues. Trimming at V came to 0 bases and at J to 5 bases, leaving 17 bases not matched to a gene. The germline gives CDR1 SGHAT, CDR2 FQNNGV. CDR3 loop: CASSLDARRSGGRGDNEQFF. CDR3 coding DNA: TGTGCCAGCAGCTTAGACGCCAGGCGATCTGGCGGGAGGGGCGACAATGAGCAGTTCTTC.

The chain's CDR3 is CASSQVAANNEQFF. The CDR3 DNA reads TGCGCCAGCAGCCAAGTGGCAGCGAACAATGAGCAGTTCTTC. This chain joins TRBV4-3 and TRBJ2-1; D is ambiguous. With 1 base removed from V and 5 bases from J, the gap between germline ends came to 9 bases. The CDR3 runs to 14 residues. Germline loops: CDR1 LGHNA, CDR2 YSLEER.

The chain uses TRBV7-9 and TRBJ2-3, with TRBD1 as a possible D gene (6 bases). Per the germline V gene, CDR1 is SEHNR and CDR2 is FQNEAQ (reference sequence). This CDR3 spans 17 amino acids. Trimming left V 4 bases short and J 3 bases short, with 20 bases between. The CDR3 nucleotides are TGTGCCAGCAGCTCGCTAAGACAGGTGGGAGAAACAGATACGCAGTATTTT. It yields the protein CASSSLRQVGETDTQYF.

The V gene is TRBV7-9, the J gene TRBJ1-1, with 7 bases identical to TRBD1. Trimming took 4 bases from V and 2 from J; bases not matched to a gene: 4. The germline gives CDR1 SEHNR, CDR2 FQNEAQ (reference sequence). The CDR3 consists of 14 residues. CDR3 protein: CASSWGQINTEAFF. CDR3 coding DNA: TGTGCCAGCAGCTGGGGACAGATTAACACTGAAGCTTTCTTT.

The chain links TRBV21-1 to TRBJ2-7; TRBD2 is taken as the D call from the table, unchecked against the DNA. TRBV21-1 has pseudogene status. The CDR3 covers 15 residues. For the CDR3, the DNA is TGTGCCAGCAGCGAGGGGACTAGGCGAACCTACGAGCAGTACTTC. Amino acids: CASSEGTRRTYEQYF.

The chain carries TRBV11-3 and TRBJ2-2; 8 nucleotides match TRBD1. Germline V gives CDR1 SGHNT, CDR2 YENEEA. V lost 5 bases, J lost 2 bases, and 4 bases stayed unmatched. The CDR3 has 15 amino acids. Here the CDR3 DNA reads TGTGCCAGCAGCCCCGGGACAGGCAACACCGGGGAGCTGTTTTTT. Amino acids: CASSPGTGNTGELFF.

This clone was seen once. The V call is TRBV5-4, the J call TRBJ2-1, with TRBD2 matching over 8 bases. The CDR3 has 13 amino acids. Germline V gene data show CDR1 as SGHNT and CDR2 as YYREEE (reference sequence). Trimming took 4 bases from V and 10 from J; bases not matched to a gene: 7. CDR3 loop: CASSAGTRNEQFF. CDR3 coding DNA: TGTGCCAGCAGCGCCGGGACTAGAAACGAGCAGTTCTTC.

The rearrangement uses TRBV7-9 and TRBJ2-1; TRBD2 might be the D (6 bases). Per germline, CDR1 SEHNR and CDR2 FQNEAQ (reference sequence). The CDR3 is 16 amino acids. Trimming took off 3 bases at V and 0 bases at J, with 12 bases between the two ends. CDR3 protein: CASSLYSGRSYNEQFF. In DNA, the CDR3 is TGTGCCAGCAGCTTGTATAGCGGCCGCTCCTACAATGAGCAGTTCTTC.

The chain uses TRBV14 and TRBJ2-7; no firm D call. Germline CDR1 reads SGHDN; CDR2 reads FVKESK. Trimming stripped 4 bases from V and 0 bases from J, with 16 bases between. The CDR3 contains 16 residues. The CDR3 DNA reads TGTGCCAGCAGCCCGATCGGAGCGAAGAGCTCCTACGAGCAGTACTTC. This codes for CASSPIGAKSSYEQYF.

The gene calls are TRBV10-2 and TRBJ1-1; a weak D match, TRBD1 (5 bases). This CDR3 is built from 16 residues. Germline-derived CDR1 and CDR2 are WSHSY and SAAADI. Deletions cut 0 bases from V and 2 bases from J, with 13 bases between. CDR3 protein: CASSESTGAGNTEAFF. In DNA form, the CDR3 reads TGCGCCAGCAGTGAGTCAACTGGGGCAGGCAACACTGAAGCTTTCTTT.

The genes are TRBV5-4 and TRBJ2-1; 10 bases match TRBD2. V trimming: 3 bases; J trimming: 5 bases; junction bases outside the gene matches: 17. Germline V gene data show CDR1 as SGHNT and CDR2 as YYREEE (reference sequence). The CDR3 runs 19 residues. The CDR3 region is CASSSLTSGSPRGNNEQFF. The DNA for the CDR3 is TGTGCCAGCAGCTCACTGACTAGCGGGTCCCCCCGTGGGAACAATGAGCAGTTCTTC. Full variable domain (missing parts from reference TRBV5-4 and TRBJ2-1): ETGVTQSPTHLIKTRGQQVTLRCSSQSGHNTVSWYQQALGQGPQFIFQYYREEENGRGNFPPRFSGLQFPNYSSELNVNALELDDSALYLCASSSLTSGSPRGNNEQFFGPGTRLTVL.

Written as DNA, the CDR3 is TGTGCCAGCAGCGTAGAGTCGATCGGACAGGGACCCTATGGCTACACCTTC. The encoded protein is CASSVESIGQGPYGYTF. The chain has TRBV9 and TRBJ1-2; 8 bases are shared with TRBD1. The CDR3 loop spans 17 amino acids. V lost 0 bases and J lost 4; bases outside the gene matches: 11. Per the germline V gene, CDR1 is SGDLS and CDR2 is YYNGEE.

V and J are TRBV6-6 and TRBJ2-7; TRBD1 agrees at 8 bases. CDR1 and CDR2 (germline): MNHNY, SVGAGI (reference sequence). J lost 5 bases, V lost 2 bases, and 11 bases had no gene match. This CDR3 spans 16 amino acids. CDR3 DNA: TGTGCCAGCAGTTACACCCCGCAGGGGGCTCGCCACGAGCAGTACTTC. It codes for CASSYTPQGARHEQYF.